This TCR beta chain was obtained from a study of blood T cells in healthy people across ages. Study at large: Template switching caught about one barcoded beta molecule for each two T cells. Study conclusions and caveats: Using unsorted PBMCs precluded a conclusive naive versus antigen-experienced comparison.

Then a second PCR, running roughly 6 to 11 cycles, was carried out with a sample-barcoded 5' primer and a J-beta primer mix. TCRdb re-derived calls from the 5' RACE reads in MiXCR, one entry per CDR3 protein. The sample holds some 1.6 million distinct CDR3 sequences, about 32% seen once. This clonotype was observed at least ten times. Its antigen is unidentified. The TCR was taken from a woman in her 30s in good health. Sequencing was carried out using blood.

The DNA for the CDR3 is TGTGCCAGCAGTTTAGGCAGGGGTGCCCAAGAGACCCAGTACTTC. Protein sequence: CASSLGRGAQETQYF. The chain links TRBV27 to TRBJ2-5, with a tentative D call TRBD1 (6 bases). Looked up from germline, CDR1 is MNHEY and CDR2 is SMNVEV (reference sequence). CDR3 size: 15 residues. V lost 2 bases and J 1 base, leaving 11 bases between the germline ends.